Following are 21 T cell receptor beta chains from one sample sequenced in a study of blood T cell repertoires in COVID-19. Assay: immunoSEQ multiplex PCR; the TCRdb copy retains only in-frame clones and omits some. This sample has approximately 200,000 clones, with approximately 80% found just once. The sequencing sample was made of peripheral blood. The receptors were sampled from an elderly woman with COVID-19, enrolled during active disease.

CDR3 sequence: CASSKAQAKQFF. The CDR3 DNA follows: TGTGCCAGCAGCAAAGCTCAGGCTAAGCAGTTCTTC. The chain combines TRBV21-1 with TRBJ2-1; TRBD1, the table's D call, lacks a check against the DNA. TRBV21-1 is described as a pseudogene. CDR3 length: 12 amino acids.

The rearrangement links TRBV11-2 to TRBJ2-1, with 11 bases matching TRBD2. Looked up from germline, CDR1 is SGHAT and CDR2 is FQNNGV. J lost 15 bases, V lost 4 bases, and 11 bases had no gene match. The CDR3 totals 14 residues. The DNA for the CDR3 is TGTGCCAGCAGCTCAGAGGTGCTAGCGGGGGGAAGGTTCTTC. It encodes CASSSEVLAGGRFF.

The chain links TRBV5-4 to TRBJ2-3; TRBD2 is a possible D gene (5 bases). V was clipped by 6 bases and J by 2 bases, with 16 bases between them. Germline CDR1 SGHNT, CDR2 YYREEE (reference sequence). The CDR3 is 15 residues long. The CDR3 DNA reads as TGTGCCAGCACTGTCCCTGGCGGGTACACAGATACGCAGTATTTT. Amino acids: CASTVPGGYTDTQYF. Looking up the rest from reference TRBV5-4 and TRBJ2-3 gives the full variable domain: ETGVTQSPTHLIKTRGQQVTLRCSSQSGHNTVSWYQQALGQGPQFIFQYYREEENGRGNFPPRFSGLQFPNYSSELNVNALELDDSALYLCASTVPGGYTDTQYFGPGTRLTVL.

The chain has TRBV29-1 and TRBJ1-1; D not resolved. Looked up from germline, CDR1 is SQVTM and CDR2 is ANQGSEA. V lost 3 bases and J 4 bases, leaving 12 bases between the germline ends. This CDR3 contains 13 residues. CDR3 nucleotide sequence: TGCAGCGTTGATGGGAGGGAGGGCACTGAAGCTTTCTTT. Its protein product is CSVDGREGTEAFF.

This chain connects TRBV30 to TRBJ1-2; TRBD1 agrees at 9 bases. This CDR3 has 14 amino acids. Germline V CDR1 and CDR2: GTSNPN, SVGIG (reference sequence). V lost 5 bases and J lost 9; bases outside the gene matches: 13. The CDR3 reads CAWGTGKVMGSYTF. The CDR3, as DNA: TGTGCCTGGGGGACAGGGAAGGTTATGGGGAGCTACACCTTC.

The chain employs TRBV11-2 and TRBJ2-5; D may be TRBD1 (6 bases). Germline lookup yields CDR1 SGHAT and CDR2 FQNNGV. CDR3 size: 15 residues. Deletions cut 0 bases from V and 4 bases from J, with 12 bases between. CDR3 nucleotides: TGTGCCAGCAGCTTAGATCCGGGCAGGGGAGAGACCCAGTACTTC. Its protein product is CASSLDPGRGETQYF.

The rearrangement joins TRBV5-1 to TRBJ2-2, with TRBD1 matching 8 bases. This CDR3 is built from 15 residues. V was pared by 3 bases and J by 4 bases, with 5 bases of the junction left unmatched. The germline CDR1 and CDR2 sequences are SGHRS and YFSETQ. Written as DNA, the CDR3 is TGCGCCAGCAGCTCGACAGGGGACCCCACCGGGGAGCTGTTTTTT. Encoded protein: CASSSTGDPTGELFF.

The chain links TRBV3-1 (or the pseudogene TRBV3-2) to TRBJ2-5; 10 bases match TRBD2. Germline values: CDR1 LGHDT, CDR2 YNNKEL (reference sequence). This CDR3 contains 18 residues. The trim removed 1 base at V and 7 bases at J, leaving 15 bases unmatched. In DNA form, the CDR3 reads TGTGCCAGCAGCCAAGGTGCTAGCGGGGGTCCCCGCGGTGGGACCCAGTACTTC. Its translation is CASSQGASGGPRGGTQYF.

The V gene is TRBV6-4, the J gene TRBJ1-4; possibly TRBD1 for D (6 bases). The germline V gene encodes CDR1 MRHNA and CDR2 SNTAGT. The CDR3 has 14 amino acids. Deletions cut 6 bases from V and 5 bases from J, with 13 bases between. The CDR3 coding sequence is TGTGCCAGCAGGCCGGACAGATGGAATGAAAAACTGTTTTTT. This codes for CASRPDRWNEKLFF.

V and J are TRBV19 and TRBJ2-7; tentatively, D is TRBD1 (5 bases). V was pared by 3 bases and J by 3 bases, with 9 bases between. The CDR3 is 13 amino acids. Germline-derived CDR1 and CDR2 are LNHDA and SQIVND (reference sequence). As DNA, the CDR3 is TGTGCCAGTAGTATTCGGCAGGGCTACGAGCAGTACTTC. Translation: CASSIRQGYEQYF.

The V and J genes are TRBV7-9 and TRBJ2-3; D is perhaps TRBD1 (6 bases). Germline V gives CDR1 SEHNR, CDR2 FQNEAQ (reference sequence). This CDR3 is built from 13 residues. Trimming shortened V by 4 bases and J by 7 bases, and 12 bases separated the two germline ends. CDR3 residues: CASSSNDRNTQYF. Here the CDR3 DNA reads TGTGCCAGCAGCTCGAACGACAGGAATACGCAGTATTTT.

This clone was found a few times. DNA of the CDR3: TGTGCCAGCAGTGTCGAGGCAACTAATGAAAAACTGTTTTTT. Encoded protein: CASSVEATNEKLFF. The chain has TRBV2 and TRBJ1-4; D is unresolved. Trimming took 4 bases from V and 0 from J, leaving 6 bases between them. The CDR3 consists of 14 residues. CDR1 and CDR2 (germline): SNHLY, FYNNEI. Full variable domain (rest looked up from reference TRBV2 and TRBJ1-4): EPEVTQTPSHQVTQMGQEVILRCVPISNHLYFYWYRQILGQKVEFLVSFYNNEISEKSEIFDDQFSVERPDGSNFTLKIRSTKLEDSAMYFCASSVEATNEKLFFGSGTQLSVL.

This clone was picked up a small number of times. CDR3: CASSYRGGYEQYF. As DNA, the CDR3 is TGTGCCAGCAGTTACAGGGGAGGCTACGAGCAGTACTTC. The chain links TRBV6-6 to TRBJ2-7; TRBD2 is a possible D gene (6 bases). The V end lost 2 bases, the J end lost 3 bases, and 8 bases lay between the germline ends. CDR1 is MNHNY and CDR2 is SVGAGI in the germline V gene (reference sequence). This CDR3 has 13 residues.

This clone appeared a few times. The rearrangement uses TRBV10-2 and TRBJ2-2, with 14 bases matching TRBD2. The CDR3 runs to 20 residues. Per germline, CDR1 WSHSY and CDR2 SAAADI. The V and J ends lost 3 bases and 6 bases, in that order; junction bases with no gene match: 15. CDR3 protein: CASSDHPGLAGVGAAGELFF. CDR3 sequence (DNA): TGCGCCAGCAGTGATCACCCGGGACTAGCGGGAGTCGGGGCGGCCGGGGAGCTGTTTTTT.

The chain has TRBV3-1 (or the pseudogene TRBV3-2) and TRBJ1-6; tentatively, D is TRBD1 (5 bases). The CDR3 is 13 residues long. The V gene's germline CDR1 is LGHDT and CDR2 YNNKEL (reference sequence). The ends were cut back, 2 bases at V and 10 bases at J, with 9 bases in the middle. The CDR3 sequence is CASSQQGVSPLHF. The CDR3, as DNA: TGTGCCAGCAGCCAACAGGGTGTCTCACCCCTCCACTTT.

The chain couples TRBV7-6 to TRBJ2-6; weak D call: TRBD1 (5 bases). The CDR3 sequence is 18 residues long. Germline V gene lookup returns CDR1 SGHVS and CDR2 FNYEAQ. V shed 0 bases and J shed 2 bases, with 14 bases lying between them. The CDR3 nucleotides are TGTGCCAGCAGCTTAGCGGGGCAGGGATTAGCTGGGGCCAACGTCCTGACTTTC. It yields the protein CASSLAGQGLAGANVLTF.

The chain recombines TRBV21-1 with TRBJ2-7; TRBD2 reflects the table's D call only, with no check against the DNA. TRBV21-1 is an annotated pseudogene. This CDR3 has 14 residues. As DNA, the CDR3 is TGTGCCAGCAGCAAAGTCGGGAAGGGCTACGAGCAGTACTTC. It yields the protein CASSKVGKGYEQYF.

The chain combines TRBV12-3 or TRBV12-4 with TRBJ1-2, with 7 bases aligning to TRBD1. The V and J ends lost 4 bases and 8 bases, in that order; junction bases with no gene match: 4. The CDR3 runs 12 residues. In DNA form, the CDR3 reads TGTGCCAGCAGTTCTACAGGGGAGGGCTACACCTTC. Its translation is CASSSTGEGYTF.

Regarding this clone: Being one base from a much bigger clone, this may be a read error. The sample carries other DNA sequences with the same CDR3. V and J are TRBV9 and TRBJ1-6; D is unresolved. The CDR3 sequence is 15 residues long. Looked up from germline, CDR1 is SGDLS and CDR2 is YYNGEE. The germline V and J ends were trimmed by 0 bases and 0 bases, with 4 bases remaining between them. The CDR3 region is CASSVASSYNSPLHF. The CDR3 nucleotides are TGTGCCAGCAGCGTAGCGAGCTCCTATAATTCACCCCTCCACTTT. Supplemented by reference TRBV9 and TRBJ1-6, the full variable domain reads DSGVTQTPKHLITATGQRVTLRCSPRSGDLSVYWYQQSLDQGLQFLIQYYNGEERAKGNILERFSAQQFPDLHSELNLSSLELGDSALYFCASSVASSYNSPLHFGNGTRLTVT.

In this sample, this clone turned up a few times. The CDR3 nucleotides are TGCGCCAGCAGCTGGAACACAGGGCCCGGGGAGCTGTTTTTT. Encoded protein: CASSWNTGPGELFF. This rearrangement joins TRBV5-1 to TRBJ2-2, with TRBD1 as a possible D gene (6 bases). Trimming pared 3 bases from V and 6 bases from J, leaving 12 bases between. Germline CDR1 reads SGHRS; CDR2 reads YFSETQ. There are 14 residues in the CDR3.

This clone was picked up a small number of times. The chain joins TRBV5-6 to TRBJ2-7, with 7 nucleotides matching TRBD1. Trimming at V came to 0 bases and at J to 6 bases, leaving 6 bases not matched to a gene. Germline V gene sequence: CDR1 SGHDT, CDR2 YYEEEE. The CDR3 covers 14 residues. The CDR3 DNA reads as TGTGCCAGCAGCTTGGGACAGGGATGGGCCGAGCAGTACTTC. The encoded protein is CASSLGQGWAEQYF.